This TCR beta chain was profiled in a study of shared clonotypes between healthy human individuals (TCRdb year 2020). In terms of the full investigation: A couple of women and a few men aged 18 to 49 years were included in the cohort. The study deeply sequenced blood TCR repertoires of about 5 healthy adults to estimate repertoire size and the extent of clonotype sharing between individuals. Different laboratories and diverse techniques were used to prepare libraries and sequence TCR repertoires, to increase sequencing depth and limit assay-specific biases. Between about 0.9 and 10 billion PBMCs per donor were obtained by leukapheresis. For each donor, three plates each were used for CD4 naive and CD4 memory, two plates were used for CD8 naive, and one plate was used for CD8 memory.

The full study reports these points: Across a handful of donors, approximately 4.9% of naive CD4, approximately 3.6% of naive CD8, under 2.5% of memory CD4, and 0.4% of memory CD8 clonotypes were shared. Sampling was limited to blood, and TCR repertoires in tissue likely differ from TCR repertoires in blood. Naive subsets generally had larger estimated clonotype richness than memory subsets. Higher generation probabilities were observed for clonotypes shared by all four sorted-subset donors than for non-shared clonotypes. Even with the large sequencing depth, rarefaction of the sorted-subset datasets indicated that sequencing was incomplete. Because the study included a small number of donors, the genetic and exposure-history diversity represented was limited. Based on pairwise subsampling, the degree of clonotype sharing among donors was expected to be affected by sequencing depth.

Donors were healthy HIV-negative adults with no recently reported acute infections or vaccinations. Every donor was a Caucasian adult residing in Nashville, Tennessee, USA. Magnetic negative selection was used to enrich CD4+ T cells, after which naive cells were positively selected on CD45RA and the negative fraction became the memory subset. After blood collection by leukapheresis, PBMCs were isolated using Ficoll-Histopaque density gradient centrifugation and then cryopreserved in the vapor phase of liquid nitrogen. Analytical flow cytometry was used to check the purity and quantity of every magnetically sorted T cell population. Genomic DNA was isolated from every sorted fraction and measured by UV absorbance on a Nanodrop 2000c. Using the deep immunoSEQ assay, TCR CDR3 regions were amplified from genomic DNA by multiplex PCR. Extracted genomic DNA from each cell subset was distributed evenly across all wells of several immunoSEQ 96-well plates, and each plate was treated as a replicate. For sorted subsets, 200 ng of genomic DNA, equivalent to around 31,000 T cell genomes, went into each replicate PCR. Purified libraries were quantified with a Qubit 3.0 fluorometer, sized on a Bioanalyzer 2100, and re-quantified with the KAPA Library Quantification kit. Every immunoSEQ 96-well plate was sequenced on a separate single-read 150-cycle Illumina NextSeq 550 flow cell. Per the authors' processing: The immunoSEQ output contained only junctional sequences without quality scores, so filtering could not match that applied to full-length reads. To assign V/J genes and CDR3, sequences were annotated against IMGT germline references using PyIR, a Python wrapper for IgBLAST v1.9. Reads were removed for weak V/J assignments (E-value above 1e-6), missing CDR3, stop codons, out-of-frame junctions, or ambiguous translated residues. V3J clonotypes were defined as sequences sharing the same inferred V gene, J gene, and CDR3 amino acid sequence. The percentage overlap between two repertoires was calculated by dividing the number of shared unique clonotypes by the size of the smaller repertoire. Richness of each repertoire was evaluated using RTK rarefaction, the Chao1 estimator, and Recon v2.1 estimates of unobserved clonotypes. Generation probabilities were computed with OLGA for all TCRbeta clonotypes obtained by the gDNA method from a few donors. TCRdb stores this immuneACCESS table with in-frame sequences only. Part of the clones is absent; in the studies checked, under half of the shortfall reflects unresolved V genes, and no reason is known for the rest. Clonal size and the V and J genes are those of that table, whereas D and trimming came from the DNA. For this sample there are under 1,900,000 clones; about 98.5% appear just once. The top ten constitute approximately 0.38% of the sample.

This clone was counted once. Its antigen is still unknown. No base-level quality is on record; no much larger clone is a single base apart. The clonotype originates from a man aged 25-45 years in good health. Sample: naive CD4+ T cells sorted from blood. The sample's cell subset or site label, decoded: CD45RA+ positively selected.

The encoded CDR3 is CASSLVGWGAGELFF. The DNA reads TGTGCCAGCAGCTTAGTGGGGTGGGGCGCCGGGGAGCTGTTTTTT. The chain couples TRBV7-2 to TRBJ2-2, and TRBD1 may be the D gene, going by 5 matching bases. According to the germline V gene, CDR1 reads SGHTA and CDR2 reads FQGNSA. Spanning cysteine to phenylalanine, the CDR3 consists of 15 amino acids. The retained sequence is limited to the CDR3, 45 bases, with the frame set at the first base. V gives up 1 base and J gives up 6 bases, and the segment between their germline ends measures 12 bases.